In its sample, the clone carrying this T cell receptor (beta chain) was seen a few times. This sample was included in a study of T-cell reconstitution after alpha-beta-depleted transplantation in children. TCRbeta library preparation incorporated unique molecular identifiers. Using its own MiXCR run on the PCR reads, TCRdb lists one record per CDR3 protein. The table records 500,000 or so distinct CDR3 sequences, approximately 10% of them present only once. Germline CDR1 SGHTA, CDR2 FQGNSA. The CDR3 runs 14 residues. V shed 3 bases and J shed 4 bases, with 9 bases lying between them. The chain employs TRBV7-2 and TRBJ1-4; D remains unclear. Specimen: PBMCs, mostly from graft donor cells, collected 180 days after TCRalphabeta/CD19-depleted stem cell transplant. This sequence was found in a female patient aged 2-15 years who had a stem cell transplant for aplastic anemia, so the T cells may come from the graft donor. CDR3 sequence reads: CASSLSTVNEKLFF. CDR3 sequence (DNA): TGTGCCAGCAGCTTGTCGACCGTTAATGAAAAACTGTTTTTT.